This TCR beta chain came from a study of blood T cell repertoires in COVID-19. Overall study: Donors in the United States, Italy and Spain gave samples during acute or convalescent COVID-19.

Methods used by the authors: Using reference gene primer amplification, nucleated cell counts were estimated. Assay used: immunoSEQ multiplex PCR; TCRdb lists only in-frame clones, some missing. V and J calls and clone size are as listed in that table; D and trimming were resolved from the DNA. The table lists tens of thousands of clones, roughly 90% of them singletons. In germline, CDR1 is SGHKS, CDR2 YYEKEE (reference sequence). This CDR3 has 16 residues. V was clipped by 4 bases and J by 2 bases; unmatched bases: 10. The source is a male donor with acute or convalescent COVID-19. Source material: peripheral blood. The chain uses TRBV5-5 and TRBJ2-7; 9 nucleotides match TRBD1. The CDR3, as DNA: TGTGCCAGCAGCACTCTACAGGGGGCAGGTACCTACGAGCAGTACTTC. Translating it yields CASSTLQGAGTYEQYF.